This T cell receptor beta chain is drawn from a study of identical twins. MiXCR, applied by TCRdb to the 5' RACE reads, yields one record per CDR3 protein. The data contain under 450,000 distinct CDR3 sequences, about 18% of them singletons. In germline, CDR1 is SEHNR, CDR2 FQNEAQ (reference sequence). The ends lost 1 base at V and 2 bases at J; junction bases unmatched: 1. This CDR3 is built from 15 residues. Sample: naive T cells sorted from blood. This chain connects TRBV7-9 to TRBJ2-1; 8 nucleotides line up with TRBD1. This receptor was identified in a man aged 50-59 years in good health. CDR3 amino acids: CASSLGRGPYNEQFF. The CDR3 nucleotides are TGTGCCAGCAGCTTAGGCAGGGGGCCCTACAATGAGCAGTTCTTC.